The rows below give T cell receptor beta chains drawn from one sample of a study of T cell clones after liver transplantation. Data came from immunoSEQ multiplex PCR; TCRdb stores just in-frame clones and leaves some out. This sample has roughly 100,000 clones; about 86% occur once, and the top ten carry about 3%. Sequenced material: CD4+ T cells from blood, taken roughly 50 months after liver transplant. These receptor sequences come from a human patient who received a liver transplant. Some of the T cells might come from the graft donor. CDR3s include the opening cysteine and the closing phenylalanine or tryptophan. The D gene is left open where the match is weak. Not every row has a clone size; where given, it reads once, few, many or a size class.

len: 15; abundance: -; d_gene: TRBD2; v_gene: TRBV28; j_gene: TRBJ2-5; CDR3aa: CASRHGLAGVETQYF; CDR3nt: TGTGCCAGCAGACACGGACTAGCGGGGGTGGAGACCCAGTACTTC
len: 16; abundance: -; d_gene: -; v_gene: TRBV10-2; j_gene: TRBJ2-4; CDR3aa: CASITDYNLAKNIQYF; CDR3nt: TGCGCCAGCATCACGGACTACAATTTAGCCAAAAACATTCAGTACTTC
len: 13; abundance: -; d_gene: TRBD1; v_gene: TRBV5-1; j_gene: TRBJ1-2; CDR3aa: CASSLGQGDGYTF; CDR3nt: TGCGCCAGCAGCTTGGGACAGGGGGATGGCTACACCTTC
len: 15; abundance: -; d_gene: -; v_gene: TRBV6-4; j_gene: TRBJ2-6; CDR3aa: CASSDSGSGANVLTF; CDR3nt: TGTGCCAGCAGTGACTCAGGTTCCGGGGCCAACGTCCTGACTTTC
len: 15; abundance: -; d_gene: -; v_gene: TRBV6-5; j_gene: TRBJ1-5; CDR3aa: CASSPGGSGNQPQHF; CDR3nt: TGTGCCAGCAGTCCCGGGGGGTCGGGCAATCAGCCCCAGCATTTT
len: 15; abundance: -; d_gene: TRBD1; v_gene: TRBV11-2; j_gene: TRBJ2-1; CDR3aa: CASSLGRGREDEQFF; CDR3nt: TGTGCCAGCAGCTTGGGCAGGGGGCGCGAGGATGAGCAGTTCTTC
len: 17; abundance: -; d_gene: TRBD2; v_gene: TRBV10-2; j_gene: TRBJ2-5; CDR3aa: CASTGRGGTSGEETQYF; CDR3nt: TGCGCCAGCACTGGGAGAGGGGGGACTAGCGGGGAGGAGACCCAGTACTTC
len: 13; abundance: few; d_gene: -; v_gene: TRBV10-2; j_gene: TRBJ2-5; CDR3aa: CASSVLGQETQYF; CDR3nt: TGCGCCAGCAGTGTATTGGGTCAAGAGACCCAGTACTTC
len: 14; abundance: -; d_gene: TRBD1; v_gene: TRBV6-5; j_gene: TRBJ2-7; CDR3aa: CASSYYRGSYEQYF; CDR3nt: TGTGCCAGCAGTTATTACAGGGGATCCTACGAGCAGTACTTC
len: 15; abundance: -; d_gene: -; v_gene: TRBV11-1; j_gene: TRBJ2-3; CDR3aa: CASSPRHDTADTQYF; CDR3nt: TGTGCCAGCAGCCCCAGGCATGACACGGCAGATACGCAGTATTTT
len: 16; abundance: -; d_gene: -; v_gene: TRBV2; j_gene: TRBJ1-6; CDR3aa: CASRGQSGSYNSPLHF; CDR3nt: TGTGCCAGCCGAGGACAGTCTGGCTCCTATAATTCACCCCTCCACTTT
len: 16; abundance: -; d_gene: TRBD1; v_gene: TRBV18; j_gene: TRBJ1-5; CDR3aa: CASSLQGAGGNQPQHF; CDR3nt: TGTGCCAGCTCACTACAGGGGGCTGGTGGGAATCAGCCCCAGCATTTT
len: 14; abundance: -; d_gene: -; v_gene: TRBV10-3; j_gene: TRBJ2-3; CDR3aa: CAISERDRSDTQYF; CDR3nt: TGTGCCATCAGTGAAAGGGACCGATCAGATACGCAGTATTTT
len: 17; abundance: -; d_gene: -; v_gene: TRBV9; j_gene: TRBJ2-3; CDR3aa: CASSAPRVARSTDTQYF; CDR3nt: TGTGCCAGCAGCGCGCCGCGGGTGGCCCGTAGCACAGATACGCAGTATTTT
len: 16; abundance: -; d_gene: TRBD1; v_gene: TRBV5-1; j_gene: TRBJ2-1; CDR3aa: CASSLGGTGSLNEQFF; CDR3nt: TGCGCCAGCAGCTTGGGCGGGACAGGTTCCCTCAATGAGCAGTTCTTC
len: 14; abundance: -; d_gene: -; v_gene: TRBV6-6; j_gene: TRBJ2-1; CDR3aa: CASSLAGPHNEQFF; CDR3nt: TGTGCCAGCTCGTTGGCGGGACCCCACAATGAGCAGTTCTTC
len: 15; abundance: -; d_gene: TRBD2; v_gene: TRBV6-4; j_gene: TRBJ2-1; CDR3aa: CASSRGLAPNNEQFF; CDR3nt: TGTGCCAGCAGTCGGGGACTAGCCCCTAACAATGAGCAGTTCTTC
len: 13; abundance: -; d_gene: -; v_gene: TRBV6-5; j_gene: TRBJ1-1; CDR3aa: CASSIVGNTEAFF; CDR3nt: TGTGCCAGCAGCATTGTCGGGAACACTGAAGCTTTCTTT
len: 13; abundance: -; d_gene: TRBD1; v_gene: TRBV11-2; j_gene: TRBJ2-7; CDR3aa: CASSLGQGNEQYF; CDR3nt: TGTGCCAGCAGCTTAGGACAGGGGAACGAGCAGTACTTC
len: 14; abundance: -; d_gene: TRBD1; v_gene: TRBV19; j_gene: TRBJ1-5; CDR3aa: CASKGTGYSQPQHF; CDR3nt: TGTGCCAGTAAAGGGACAGGGTATAGTCAGCCCCAGCATTTT
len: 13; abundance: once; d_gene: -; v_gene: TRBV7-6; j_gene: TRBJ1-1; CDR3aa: CANRQAQNTEAFF; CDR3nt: TGTGCCAATAGACAGGCTCAGAACACTGAAGCTTTCTTT
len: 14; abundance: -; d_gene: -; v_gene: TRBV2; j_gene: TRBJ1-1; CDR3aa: CASSEASHWGEAFF; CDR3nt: TGTGCCAGCAGTGAAGCCTCCCACTGGGGGGAGGCTTTCTTT
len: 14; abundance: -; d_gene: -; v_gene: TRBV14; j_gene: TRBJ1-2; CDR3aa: CASSRDGGMYGYTF; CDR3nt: TGTGCCAGCAGCCGGGACGGAGGGATGTATGGCTACACCTTC
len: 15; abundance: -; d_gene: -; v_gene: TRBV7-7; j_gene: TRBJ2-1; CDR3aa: CASSLAGGAYNEQFF; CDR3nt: TGTGCCAGCAGCTTAGCTGGGGGCGCCTACAATGAGCAGTTCTTC
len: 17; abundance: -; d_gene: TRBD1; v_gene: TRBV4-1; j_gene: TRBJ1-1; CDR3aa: CASSPGQAQGMNTEAFF; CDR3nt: TGCGCCAGCAGCCCAGGACAGGCTCAAGGGATGAACACTGAAGCTTTCTTT
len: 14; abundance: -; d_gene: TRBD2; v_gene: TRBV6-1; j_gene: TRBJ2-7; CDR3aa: CASIPKTSGYEQYF; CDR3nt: TGTGCCAGCATTCCTAAGACTAGCGGATACGAGCAGTACTTC
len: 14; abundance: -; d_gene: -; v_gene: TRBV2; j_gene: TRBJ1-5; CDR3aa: CASSTGGSNQPQHF; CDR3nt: TGTGCCAGCAGTACTGGAGGTAGCAATCAGCCCCAGCATTTT
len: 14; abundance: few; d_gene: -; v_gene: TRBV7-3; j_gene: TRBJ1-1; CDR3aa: CASSLRGEDTEAFF; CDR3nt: TGTGCCAGCAGCTTAAGGGGAGAGGACACTGAAGCTTTCTTT
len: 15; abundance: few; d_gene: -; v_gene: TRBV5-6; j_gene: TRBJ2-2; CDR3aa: CASSLFTGAAGELFF; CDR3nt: TGTGCCAGCAGCTTATTTACGGGGGCGGCCGGGGAGCTGTTTTTT
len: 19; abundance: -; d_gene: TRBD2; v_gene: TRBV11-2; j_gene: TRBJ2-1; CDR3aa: CASSLGGSGGPSSYNEQFF; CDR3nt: TGTGCCAGCAGCTTAGGAGGTAGCGGGGGGCCGAGCTCCTACAATGAGCAGTTCTTC
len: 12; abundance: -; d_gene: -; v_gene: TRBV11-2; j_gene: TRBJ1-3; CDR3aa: CASSLIGNTIYF; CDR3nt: TGTGCCAGCAGCCTTATCGGAAACACCATATATTTT
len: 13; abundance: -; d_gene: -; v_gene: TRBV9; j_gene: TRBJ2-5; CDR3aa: CASSGAPLETQYF; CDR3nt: TGTGCCAGCAGCGGGGCCCCTCTGGAGACCCAGTACTTC
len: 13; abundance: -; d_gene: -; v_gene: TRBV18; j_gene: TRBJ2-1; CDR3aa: CASSLAGSNEQFF; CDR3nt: TGTGCCAGCTCACTCGCGGGGAGCAATGAGCAGTTCTTC
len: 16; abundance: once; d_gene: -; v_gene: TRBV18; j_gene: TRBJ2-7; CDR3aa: CASSPPSRTAKDEQYF; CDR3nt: TGTGCCAGCTCACCACCGTCCCGGACAGCCAAGGACGAGCAGTACTTC
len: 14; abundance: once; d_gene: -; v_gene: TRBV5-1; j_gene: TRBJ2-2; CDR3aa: CASRSTANTGELFF; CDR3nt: TGCGCCAGCAGATCTACAGCTAACACCGGGGAGCTGTTTTTT
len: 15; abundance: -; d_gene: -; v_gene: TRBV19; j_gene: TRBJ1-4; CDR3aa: CASITTKGTGEKLFF; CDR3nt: TGTGCCAGTATTACGACGAAGGGGACCGGTGAAAAACTGTTTTTT
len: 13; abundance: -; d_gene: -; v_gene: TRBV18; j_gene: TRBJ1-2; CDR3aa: CASSPLDSQGYTF; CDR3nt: TGTGCCAGCTCACCATTAGACAGCCAAGGCTACACCTTC
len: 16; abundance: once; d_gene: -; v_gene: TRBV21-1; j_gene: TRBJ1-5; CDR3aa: CASSTHRGRFNQPQHF; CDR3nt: TGTGCCAGCAGCACCCACAGGGGAAGGTTTAATCAGCCCCAGCATTTT
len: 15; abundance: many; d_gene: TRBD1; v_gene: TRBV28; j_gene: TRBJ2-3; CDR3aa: CASSLGRQGTDTQYF; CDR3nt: TGTGCCAGCAGTTTGGGGAGACAGGGTACCGATACGCAGTATTTT
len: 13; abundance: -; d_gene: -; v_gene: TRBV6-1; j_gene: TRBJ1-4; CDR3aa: CASRRGQNEKLFF; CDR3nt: TGTGCCAGCAGAAGGGGCCAGAATGAAAAACTGTTTTTT
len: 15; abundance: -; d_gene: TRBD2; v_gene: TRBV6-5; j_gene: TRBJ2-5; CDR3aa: CASSYWTSGEETQYF; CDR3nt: TGTGCCAGCAGTTATTGGACTAGCGGGGAAGAGACCCAGTACTTC